This note documents a single T cell receptor beta chain sequence. Profiling relied on immunoSEQ multiplex PCR, and the TCRdb table lists in-frame clones only, not all of them. The repertoire has about 120,000 clones, approximately 90% of them found once; the top ten carry 19%. Germline lookup yields CDR1 LGHNA and CDR2 YNFKEQ. Trimming left V 1 base short and J 4 bases short, with 14 bases between. The CDR3 has 15 residues. This record belongs to a study of blood T cell repertoires in COVID-19. This sequence joins TRBV4-2 and TRBJ2-7, with D possibly being TRBD2 (5 bases). This receptor was taken from a human donor with acute or convalescent COVID-19. The donor label of this sample is uncertain. Sequencing used peripheral blood. CDR3 sequence reads: CASSQVEGLGYEQYF. The DNA of the CDR3 is TGTGCCAGCAGCCAAGTAGAGGGATTGGGGTACGAGCAGTACTTC.